The 30 T cell receptor beta chains in this list originate from one sample, sequenced in a study of a mutant IDH1 vaccine in newly diagnosed glioma. These receptors have no known antigen. The data were produced by immunoSEQ multiplex PCR, yet TCRdb's version contains in-frame clones alone and is incomplete. The repertoire has around 29,000 clones, about four fifths of them found once; the top ten carry more than 6.5%. The time point here: week 35, safety follow-up. In every dose of vaccine, 300 ug of mutant IDH1 20-mer peptide was given alongside topical imiquimod. The sequencing here drew on PBMCs, taken from a glioma patient whose treatment included an IDH1 peptide vaccine. The receptors derive from a man between 50 and 59 years old with glioma.

This clone was seen a few times. The V call is TRBV5-4, the J call TRBJ2-1, with TRBD2 as a possible D gene (6 bases). Germline lookup yields CDR1 SGHNT and CDR2 YYREEE (reference sequence). The V gene lost 4 bases and the J gene lost 1 base, with 9 bases spanning the gap. The CDR3 is 14 amino acids. This CDR3 reads CASSRGTSYNEQFF. Written as DNA, the CDR3 is TGTGCCAGCAGCCGCGGGACTTCCTACAATGAGCAGTTCTTC.

The chain uses TRBV19 and TRBJ1-5, with D unclear. Trimming left V 5 bases short and J 1 base short, with 15 bases between. The CDR3 loop spans 16 amino acids. CDR1 LNHDA and CDR2 SQIVND come from the germline V gene (reference sequence). The CDR3 loop is CASSYSGRLSNQPQHF. CDR3 bases: TGTGCCAGTAGTTATAGTGGGCGCCTAAGCAATCAGCCCCAGCATTTT.

This sequence joins TRBV5-1 and TRBJ2-6; D is ambiguous. This CDR3 is built from 15 residues. Germline V lookup: CDR1 SGHRS, CDR2 YFSETQ. Between the trimmed V and J ends, which lost 5 bases and 1 base, there was a span of 10 bases. The CDR3 DNA is TGCGCCAGCAGGGCGATCGGATCTGGGGCCAACGTCCTGACTTTC. It codes for CASRAIGSGANVLTF.

This clone was found once. V and J are TRBV4-3 and TRBJ1-1; a weak D match, TRBD1 (5 bases). The CDR3 runs 15 residues. The germline V gene encodes CDR1 LGHNA and CDR2 YSLEER. V was trimmed by 4 bases and J by 4 bases, leaving 16 bases between them. CDR3 nucleotides: TGCGCCAGCAGCCGCCAGAGCCAGGGAGGCACTGAAGCTTTCTTT. Protein product: CASSRQSQGGTEAFF.

This clone was observed a single time. The rearrangement links TRBV19 to TRBJ1-5; 9 positions agree with TRBD1. Germline CDR1 is LNHDA and CDR2 is SQIVND (reference sequence). This CDR3 region has 17 residues. Trimming removed 7 bases from V and 0 bases from J; junction bases left unmatched: 10. The CDR3 loop reads CASTGGQGGTSNQPQHF. The CDR3 bases are TGTGCCAGTACCGGGGGACAGGGAGGAACTAGCAATCAGCCCCAGCATTTT.

The genes are TRBV20-1 and TRBJ1-2; 7 bases align to TRBD1. The CDR3 runs to 11 residues. Germline CDR1 is DFQATT and CDR2 is SNEGSKA (reference sequence). The trim removed 7 bases at V and 6 bases at J, leaving 5 bases unmatched. The CDR3 nucleotides read TGCAGTGTGATAAGGGGGCATGGCTACACCTTC. It translates to CSVIRGHGYTF.

The rearrangement links TRBV9 to TRBJ2-7; D gene ambiguous. The germline gives CDR1 SGDLS, CDR2 YYNGEE. This CDR3 comprises 14 residues. With 3 bases removed from V and 0 bases from J, the gap between germline ends came to 10 bases. In DNA form, the CDR3 reads TGTGCCAGCAGCGCCGACCCAGTCTCCTACGAGCAGTACTTC. Residues: CASSADPVSYEQYF.

This chain connects TRBV6-6 to TRBJ1-1, with 9 bases fitting TRBD1. The CDR3 spans 15 residues. With 0 bases clipped from V and 2 bases from J, the junction kept 1 base outside the gene matches. In germline, CDR1 is MNHNY, CDR2 SVGAGI (reference sequence). CDR3 nucleotide sequence: TGTGCCAGCAGTTACTCGGGACAGGGTAACACTGAAGCTTTCTTT. Protein sequence: CASSYSGQGNTEAFF.

The V gene is TRBV10-3, the J gene TRBJ2-5; 9 positions agree with TRBD2. J lost 5 bases, V lost 8 bases, and 12 bases had no gene match. The CDR3 loop spans 15 amino acids. CDR1 and CDR2 (germline): ENHRY, SYGVKD. The CDR3 is CAIRGGSGSTETQYF. The CDR3 DNA follows: TGTGCCATCCGAGGGGGTAGCGGGAGCACGGAGACCCAGTACTTC.

The rearrangement joins TRBV14 to TRBJ2-7; D call uncertain. The CDR3 is 13 amino acids. Trimming cost V 3 bases and J 6 bases, with 12 bases left between them. Germline V gives CDR1 SGHDN, CDR2 FVKESK. The CDR3 DNA reads as TGTGCCAGCAGCCAGGTCCCCGGCTTCGAGCAGTACTTC. It yields the protein CASSQVPGFEQYF.

The chain employs TRBV6-5 and TRBJ2-2; D uncertain. The germline V gene encodes CDR1 MNHEY and CDR2 SVGAGI. The CDR3 is 13 amino acids. V lost 4 bases to trimming and J lost 7 bases, with 10 bases between them. The CDR3 DNA is TGTGCCAGCAGTTTCTGGGAAAACGGGGAGCTGTTTTTT. Encoded protein: CASSFWENGELFF.

The V and J genes are TRBV5-4 and TRBJ2-7; 7 bases line up with TRBD2. Germline assignment: CDR1 SGHNT and CDR2 YYREEE (reference sequence). The length of the CDR3 is 16 residues. Trimming at V came to 0 bases and at J to 6 bases, leaving 12 bases not matched to a gene. DNA for the CDR3: TGTGCCAGCAGCTTGGGGGAGGGCCCAGGGACGGTCGAGCAGTACTTC. Translation gives CASSLGEGPGTVEQYF.

The chain employs TRBV29-1 and TRBJ2-1; possible D gene TRBD2, 5 bases. The CDR3 loop spans 15 amino acids. Trimming left V 1 base short and J 7 bases short, with 17 bases between. The germline V gene has CDR1 SQVTM and CDR2 ANQGSEA. The CDR3 nucleotides are TGCAGCGTTGAAGGTTCGAGGGAGTATAGGAATGAGCAGTTCTTC. This encodes CSVEGSREYRNEQFF.

The J gene is TRBJ1-1, the V gene TRBV19, with D possibly TRBD1 on 6 matching bases. The CDR3 totals 14 residues. The germline V and J ends were trimmed by 7 bases and 6 bases, with 18 bases remaining between them. Germline CDR1 is LNHDA and CDR2 is SQIVND (reference sequence). CDR3 sequence reads: CASTLGTRPSEAFF. CDR3 DNA sequence: TGTGCCAGTACCCTCGGGACAAGACCGTCTGAAGCTTTCTTT.

By proportion, this clone is medium-sized. This chain joins TRBV30 and TRBJ1-1, with TRBD1 as a possible D gene (5 bases). The germline CDR1 and CDR2 sequences are GTSNPN and SVGIG (reference sequence). The CDR3 is 13 residues long. The V end lost 5 bases, the J end lost 0 bases, and 10 bases lay between the germline ends. CDR3 protein: CAWGTGLNTEAFF. CDR3 in DNA: TGTGCCTGGGGTACAGGCCTGAACACTGAAGCTTTCTTT. The variable domain in full, with the rest retrieved from reference TRBV30 and TRBJ1-1, is SQTIHQWPATLVQPVGSPLSLECTVEGTSNPNLYWYRQAAGRGLQLLFYSVGIGQISSEVPQNLSASRPQDRQFILSSKKLLLSDSGFYLCAWGTGLNTEAFFGQGTRLTVV.

The V call is TRBV27, the J call TRBJ2-2; a weak D match, TRBD1 (5 bases). Trimming cost V 5 bases and J 6 bases, with 7 bases left between them. The CDR3 runs to 12 residues. CDR1 is MNHEY and CDR2 is SMNVEV in the germline V gene (reference sequence). The CDR3 sequence: CASSLRAGELFF. The CDR3 DNA reads TGTGCCAGCAGTCTCAGGGCCGGGGAGCTGTTTTTT.

V and J are TRBV7-2 and TRBJ2-5; 14 bases fit TRBD2. The CDR3 loop spans 17 amino acids. Germline CDR1 SGHTA, CDR2 FQGNSA. V trimming: 2 bases; J trimming: 6 bases; junction bases outside the gene matches: 8. The CDR3 DNA sequence: TGTGCCAGCAGCTTATCTGGGACTAGCGGGAGTATGAAGACCCAGTACTTC. Protein product: CASSLSGTSGSMKTQYF.

The genes are TRBV10-3 and TRBJ2-7, with D perhaps assigned TRBD1 or TRBD2 (5 bases each). Trimming took 2 bases from V and 0 from J, leaving 11 bases between them. The length of the CDR3 is 15 residues. CDR1 and CDR2 (germline): ENHRY, SYGVKD. The CDR3 nucleotides are TGTGCCATCAGTGAGACAGGCGGAGGCTCCTACGAGCAGTACTTC. This codes for CAISETGGGSYEQYF.

The rearrangement joins TRBV7-2 to TRBJ2-3; the D is unclear. This CDR3 is built from 11 residues. V lost 3 bases and J lost 5, with 3 bases in between. CDR1 and CDR2 from the germline V gene are SGHTA and FQGNSA. The CDR3 nucleotides are TGTGCCAGCAGCTTTAAAGATACGCAGTATTTT. Amino acid sequence: CASSFKDTQYF.

This chain joins TRBV6-6 and TRBJ2-7, with D unresolved. The germline V gene has CDR1 MNHNY and CDR2 SVGAGI (reference sequence). Trimming took 5 bases from V and 0 from J, leaving 11 bases between them. The CDR3 runs to 14 residues. CDR3 sequence (DNA): TGTGCCAGCAGTCCATCTAGGAGCTCCTACGAGCAGTACTTC. It specifies CASSPSRSSYEQYF.

The chain couples TRBV13 to TRBJ2-3; 9 positions match TRBD2. Germline trimming cut 5 bases from V and 2 bases from J; bases unmatched to any gene: 5. Germline V gives CDR1 PRHDT, CDR2 FYEKMQ (reference sequence). This CDR3 comprises 15 residues. The CDR3 nucleotides are TGTGCCAGCAGCCTTAGACTAGCGGCCACAGATACGCAGTATTTT. It is translated as CASSLRLAATDTQYF.

The chain uses TRBV7-9 and TRBJ1-6; D gene unclear. V lost 7 bases, J lost 7 bases, and 17 bases lay in between. This CDR3 is built from 15 residues. CDR1 and CDR2 (germline): SEHNR, FQNEAQ (reference sequence). The CDR3 sequence is CASMGLDGRNSPLHF. As DNA, the CDR3 is TGTGCCAGCATGGGGTTGGATGGGAGGAATTCACCCCTCCACTTT.

The chain links TRBV7-9 to TRBJ2-1, with 9 bases that match TRBD1. CDR1 is SEHNR, CDR2 FQNEAQ, per germline (reference sequence). The CDR3 is 15 residues long. With 5 bases clipped from V and 6 bases from J, the junction kept 8 bases outside the gene matches. CDR3 bases: TGTGCCAGCAGCATTGGGACAGGGCCATTCAATGAGCAGTTCTTC. As protein: CASSIGTGPFNEQFF.

This clone came up once. J is TRBJ2-1 and V is TRBV2, with D maybe TRBD2 (7 bases). CDR1 is SNHLY, CDR2 FYNNEI, per germline. V was clipped by 5 bases and J by 8 bases, with 13 bases between them. The CDR3 is 13 residues long. CDR3 amino acids: CASSRGGDYEQFF. The DNA of the CDR3 is TGTGCCAGCAGTAGGGGGGGGGACTATGAGCAGTTCTTC.

This chain connects TRBV2 to TRBJ2-4, with D possibly being TRBD2 (6 bases). The germline V and J ends were trimmed by 6 bases and 2 bases, with 14 bases remaining between them. The CDR3 is 15 amino acids. Germline CDR1 is SNHLY and CDR2 is FYNNEI. The CDR3 DNA follows: TGTGCCAGCAGGGAGGGCCGGACCCCCAAAAACATTCAGTACTTC. It yields the protein CASREGRTPKNIQYF.

This clone appeared a few times. The rearrangement links TRBV7-2 to TRBJ2-7; weak D call: TRBD1 (5 bases). The CDR3 runs to 16 residues. V was shortened by 1 base and J by 1 base, with 14 bases between the two germline ends. Germline CDR1 and CDR2: SGHTA and FQGNSA. CDR3 DNA sequence: TGTGCCAGCAGCTTAGAGGGGCGCTATCCGTCCTACGAGCAGTACTTC. This codes for CASSLEGRYPSYEQYF. Full variable domain (outside the CDR3, taken from reference TRBV7-2 and TRBJ2-7): GAGVSQSPSNKVTEKGKDVELRCDPISGHTALYWYRQSLGQGLEFLIYFQGNSAPDKSGLPSDRFSAERTGGSVSTLTIQRTQQEDSAVYLCASSLEGRYPSYEQYFGPGTRLTVT.

The chain couples TRBV6-1 to TRBJ2-7, with D perhaps matching TRBD1 or TRBD2 (5 bases each). Trimming removed 4 bases from V and 3 bases from J, with 16 bases in between. Germline V CDR1 and CDR2: MNHNS, SASEGT. The CDR3 totals 15 residues. CDR3 DNA sequence: TGTGCCAGCAGTGGATCCGGGACGGGCCGCTACGAGCAGTACTTC. This translates into CASSGSGTGRYEQYF.

The gene calls are TRBV7-2 and TRBJ2-7; a weak D match, TRBD2 (5 bases). Looked up from germline, CDR1 is SGHTA and CDR2 is FQGNSA. V was pared by 4 bases and J by 4 bases, with 14 bases between. The CDR3 runs to 14 residues. Here the CDR3 reads CASSWGVGQYEQYF. CDR3 bases: TGTGCCAGCAGCTGGGGAGTAGGGCAGTACGAGCAGTACTTC.

As regards this clone: Other DNA sequences within the sample encode an identical CDR3. The V call is TRBV2, the J call TRBJ2-3; a possible D gene is TRBD2 (6 bases). The CDR3 is 11 residues long. Trimming left V 6 bases short and J 5 bases short, with 6 bases between. CDR1 and CDR2 from the germline V gene are SNHLY and FYNNEI. In nucleotides, the CDR3 is TGTGCCAGCAGCGGGGGAGATACGCAGTATTTT. Protein: CASSGGDTQYF.

This clone was seen only once. The rearrangement links TRBV6-5 to TRBJ1-2; 9 bases map to TRBD1. The CDR3 loop spans 15 amino acids. From germline, CDR1 is MNHEY and CDR2 SVGAGI. V shed 0 bases, J shed 2 bases, and the junction held 1 base outside the gene matches. The CDR3 DNA reads TGTGCCAGCAGTTACTCGACAGGGGGAAACTATGGCTACACCTTC. Translated, it gives CASSYSTGGNYGYTF.